Detailed here is one TCR beta chain. The CDR3 is 14 amino acids. The V gene lost 2 bases and the J gene lost 5 bases, with 10 bases spanning the gap. Germline V CDR1 and CDR2: SGHRS, YFSETQ. RNA transcripts gave rise to amplified TCR beta CDR3 regions. The HTBI primer set served for first-round RT-PCR of the TCR CDR3. TCRdb re-derived calls from the multiplex PCR reads in MiXCR, one entry per CDR3 protein. The sample has 250,000 to 300,000 distinct CDR3 sequences, roughly 18% seen once; the top ten hold under 45%. The sample belongs to a study of T cells in Graves' hyperthyroidism and ophthalmopathy. About the research overall: Peripheral blood sampling occurred at initial diagnosis, before any treatment.

Lactation, pregnancy, other autoimmune disease or uncontrolled infection excluded patients. This sequence originates from a man between 50 and 59 years old with Graves' ophthalmopathy. The chain recombines TRBV5-1 with TRBJ1-4; D is unresolved. Sequenced material: blood. For the CDR3, the DNA is TGCGCCAGCAGCTTAGATCAGGAGAATGAAAAACTGTTTTTT. Translation: CASSLDQENEKLFF.